This is a list of T cell receptor beta chains from one sample in a study of T-cell reconstitution after alpha-beta-depleted transplantation in children. From the PCR reads, TCRdb called clonotypes with MiXCR, one entry per CDR3 protein. The table includes about 980,000 distinct CDR3 sequences, roughly 29% detected once. The sample here was PBMCs, mostly from graft donor cells, taken 360 days after TCRalphabeta/CD19-depleted stem cell transplant. The receptors stem from a boy in the first two years of life who had a stem cell transplant for SCID, so the T cells may come from the graft donor. CDR3s include the opening cysteine and the closing phenylalanine or tryptophan. D genes are given only for firm matches. Expanded clones are given a class, and other clones once, few, many or no size at all.

v_call: TRBV28
j_call: TRBJ2-5
d_call: TRBD2
clone_size: NA
cdr3_nt: TGTGCCAGTAGTTTTAGCGGGGGGCCGAGGGAAGAGACCCAGTACTTC
cdr3_aa: CASSFSGGPREETQYF

v_call: TRBV29-1
j_call: TRBJ2-1
d_call: TRBD2
clone_size: NA
cdr3_nt: TGCAGCGTTCCCATACTAGCGGGGAGGGGTTACAATGAGCAGTTCTTC
cdr3_aa: CSVPILAGRGYNEQFF

v_call: TRBV10-1
j_call: TRBJ2-1
d_call: NA
clone_size: few
cdr3_nt: TGCGCCAGCAGTGAGTCCCCGAGCTCCTACAATGAGCAGTTCTTC
cdr3_aa: CASSESPSSYNEQFF

v_call: TRBV7-6
j_call: TRBJ1-1
d_call: TRBD1
clone_size: NA
cdr3_nt: TGTGCCAGCAGCGCCGGACAGGGGGTGGGCACTGAAGCTTTCTTT
cdr3_aa: CASSAGQGVGTEAFF

v_call: TRBV28
j_call: TRBJ1-5
d_call: NA
clone_size: NA
cdr3_nt: TGTGCCAGCAGTCCCCAGGGGTTGGATCAGCCCCAGCATTTT
cdr3_aa: CASSPQGLDQPQHF

v_call: TRBV5-1
j_call: TRBJ1-2
d_call: TRBD1
clone_size: few
cdr3_nt: TGCGCCAGCAGCAGGGACAGGGGGAGCTATGGCTACACCTTC
cdr3_aa: CASSRDRGSYGYTF

v_call: TRBV5-5
j_call: TRBJ1-4
d_call: NA
clone_size: NA
cdr3_nt: TGTGCCAGCAGCTTGACCAGGGGAGGAGAAAAACTGTTTTTT
cdr3_aa: CASSLTRGGEKLFF

v_call: TRBV4-2
j_call: TRBJ2-1
d_call: NA
clone_size: NA
cdr3_nt: TGTGCCAGCAGCCAAGAGCCCAATGAGCAGTTCTTC
cdr3_aa: CASSQEPNEQFF

v_call: TRBV20-1
j_call: TRBJ2-1
d_call: TRBD2
clone_size: NA
cdr3_nt: TGCAGTGCTAGAGATGGGACTAGCGGCTACAATGAGCAGTTCTTC
cdr3_aa: CSARDGTSGYNEQFF

v_call: TRBV28
j_call: TRBJ2-7
d_call: NA
clone_size: NA
cdr3_nt: TGTGCCAGCACCCTATCTCCCCTCTTCAAGCGACAGAACTCCTACGAGCAGTACTTC
cdr3_aa: CASTLSPLFKRQNSYEQYF

v_call: TRBV6-1
j_call: TRBJ1-5
d_call: NA
clone_size: NA
cdr3_nt: TGTGCCAGCAGTGAAGCGGCAGGTGGCCAGCCCCAGCATTTT
cdr3_aa: CASSEAAGGQPQHF

v_call: TRBV20-1
j_call: TRBJ1-3
d_call: NA
clone_size: NA
cdr3_nt: TGCAGTGCTAGAGATTGGACGGCAGGGGGAAACACCATATATTTT
cdr3_aa: CSARDWTAGGNTIYF

v_call: TRBV12-3/TRBV12-4
j_call: TRBJ1-1
d_call: NA
clone_size: few
cdr3_nt: TGTGCCAGCAATATAGGCAGGGGTTACACTGAAGCTTTCTTT
cdr3_aa: CASNIGRGYTEAFF

v_call: TRBV7-6
j_call: TRBJ2-3
d_call: NA
clone_size: NA
cdr3_nt: TGTGCCAGCAGCTCCTGGGACGGTGATGGGATAGATACGCAGTATTTT
cdr3_aa: CASSSWDGDGIDTQYF

v_call: TRBV12-3/TRBV12-4
j_call: TRBJ2-5
d_call: NA
clone_size: few
cdr3_nt: TGTGCCAGCAGTTCAAACAGGGAGCAAGAGACCCAGTACTTC
cdr3_aa: CASSSNREQETQYF

v_call: TRBV29-1
j_call: TRBJ2-5
d_call: TRBD1
clone_size: NA
cdr3_nt: TGCAGCGTTGTCGGGACAGGGGGCTCGAAAAGGGAGACCCAGTACTTC
cdr3_aa: CSVVGTGGSKRETQYF

v_call: TRBV12-3/TRBV12-4
j_call: TRBJ2-3
d_call: NA
clone_size: NA
cdr3_nt: TGTGCCAGCAGTTTGGGGGGGGGCCTAGTTGGAACAGATACGCAGTATTTT
cdr3_aa: CASSLGGGLVGTDTQYF

v_call: TRBV5-1
j_call: TRBJ2-1
d_call: TRBD2
clone_size: many
cdr3_nt: TGTGCCAGCAGCTTACTAGCGGGGGTGGGCAATGAGCAGTTCTTC
cdr3_aa: CASSLLAGVGNEQFF

v_call: TRBV7-8
j_call: TRBJ2-7
d_call: TRBD2
clone_size: few
cdr3_nt: TGTGCCAGCACCGATGGGGGGGTTTCCTACGAGCAGTACTTC
cdr3_aa: CASTDGGVSYEQYF

v_call: TRBV7-2
j_call: TRBJ2-5
d_call: NA
clone_size: NA
cdr3_nt: TGTGCCAGCAGCTCCCCGAGGGTAGCACAGTACTTC
cdr3_aa: CASSSPRVAQYF

v_call: TRBV29-1
j_call: TRBJ2-5
d_call: NA
clone_size: NA
cdr3_nt: TGCAGCGTTCCAATGGGGGAGACCCAGTACTTC
cdr3_aa: CSVPMGETQYF

v_call: TRBV5-8
j_call: TRBJ1-2
d_call: NA
clone_size: many
cdr3_nt: TGTGCCAGCAGCTTTCCTCGACCTGGCTACACCTTC
cdr3_aa: CASSFPRPGYTF

v_call: TRBV5-1
j_call: TRBJ2-7
d_call: TRBD1
clone_size: few
cdr3_nt: TGCGCCAGCAGCTATAAACCAGGGACAGTGGAGCCATACGAGCAGTACTTC
cdr3_aa: CASSYKPGTVEPYEQYF

v_call: TRBV24-1
j_call: TRBJ2-5
d_call: NA
clone_size: many
cdr3_nt: TGTGCCACCAGTGACGCGGATTGGGAGACCCAGTACTTC
cdr3_aa: CATSDADWETQYF

v_call: TRBV28
j_call: TRBJ1-5
d_call: TRBD1
clone_size: NA
cdr3_nt: TGTGCCAGCAGAGGGACAGGGAGGGACAATCAGCCCCAGCATTTT
cdr3_aa: CASRGTGRDNQPQHF

v_call: TRBV15
j_call: TRBJ1-6
d_call: NA
clone_size: NA
cdr3_nt: TGTGCCACCAGCAGAGTGGCAGGGGCAGAAAGTTCACCCCTCCACTTT
cdr3_aa: CATSRVAGAESSPLHF

v_call: TRBV20-1
j_call: TRBJ2-1
d_call: TRBD2
clone_size: few
cdr3_nt: TGCAGTGCTAGAACCCCGGTGACTAGCGGGGGGGCCTACAATGAGCAGTTCTTC
cdr3_aa: CSARTPVTSGGAYNEQFF

v_call: TRBV4-2
j_call: TRBJ2-7
d_call: NA
clone_size: few
cdr3_nt: TGTGCCAGCAGCGCCCGGGACAAAGTCCCCTACGAGCAGTACTTC
cdr3_aa: CASSARDKVPYEQYF

v_call: TRBV6-1
j_call: TRBJ1-4
d_call: TRBD1
clone_size: few
cdr3_nt: TGTGCCAGCAGTACAGGGGCCCTGAATGAAAAACTGTTTTTT
cdr3_aa: CASSTGALNEKLFF

v_call: TRBV7-2
j_call: TRBJ2-7
d_call: NA
clone_size: NA
cdr3_nt: TGTGCCAGCAGCTTAGACTTCTCATCCTACGAGCAGTACTTC
cdr3_aa: CASSLDFSSYEQYF

v_call: TRBV11-2
j_call: TRBJ2-1
d_call: TRBD1
clone_size: few
cdr3_nt: TGTGCCAGCAGCCAGGGGGCCGAGCAGTTCTTC
cdr3_aa: CASSQGAEQFF

v_call: TRBV7-9
j_call: TRBJ1-2
d_call: NA
clone_size: few
cdr3_nt: TGTGCCAGCAGCTTACCAGGGTTCTATGGCTACACCTTC
cdr3_aa: CASSLPGFYGYTF

v_call: TRBV4-3
j_call: TRBJ2-5
d_call: NA
clone_size: few
cdr3_nt: TGCGCCAGCAGCCAAGTCTCCACGGCTATCCAAGAGACCCAGTACTTC
cdr3_aa: CASSQVSTAIQETQYF

v_call: TRBV6-2/TRBV6-3
j_call: TRBJ2-5
d_call: NA
clone_size: few
cdr3_nt: TGTGCCAGCAGTTACCCACCATTAAAGGGGACCCAGTACTTC
cdr3_aa: CASSYPPLKGTQYF

v_call: TRBV4-1
j_call: TRBJ2-5
d_call: NA
clone_size: few
cdr3_nt: TGCGCCAGCAGCCATACAGGTCCACAAGAGACCCAGTACTTC
cdr3_aa: CASSHTGPQETQYF

v_call: TRBV12-3/TRBV12-4
j_call: TRBJ1-1
d_call: NA
clone_size: NA
cdr3_nt: TGTGCCAGCAGTTTCCTAGAAGCGGGCACTGAAGCTTTCTTT
cdr3_aa: CASSFLEAGTEAFF

v_call: TRBV14
j_call: TRBJ1-1
d_call: TRBD1
clone_size: NA
cdr3_nt: TGTGCCAGCAGCCAGTTGGCAGGGGGCAACACTGAAGCTTTCTTT
cdr3_aa: CASSQLAGGNTEAFF

v_call: TRBV9
j_call: TRBJ1-1
d_call: NA
clone_size: once
cdr3_nt: TGTGCCAGCAGCCAAGGGCCTACGAGAACTGAAGCTTTCTTT
cdr3_aa: CASSQGPTRTEAFF

v_call: TRBV6-1
j_call: TRBJ1-2
d_call: TRBD1
clone_size: NA
cdr3_nt: TGTGCCAGCACGGGGGACAGGGTCTTATCGGGCTACACCTTC
cdr3_aa: CASTGDRVLSGYTF

v_call: TRBV9
j_call: TRBJ2-2
d_call: NA
clone_size: NA
cdr3_nt: TGTGCCAGCAGCGTAACGGGTACAGTCACCGGGGAGCTGTTTTTT
cdr3_aa: CASSVTGTVTGELFF

v_call: TRBV2
j_call: TRBJ2-7
d_call: TRBD2
clone_size: NA
cdr3_nt: TGTGCCAACACGGGGACTAGCGGGGCCTCCTACGAGCAGTACTTC
cdr3_aa: CANTGTSGASYEQYF

v_call: TRBV7-9
j_call: TRBJ2-7
d_call: TRBD1
clone_size: few
cdr3_nt: TGTGCCAGCACCACCTCACAGGGGTGGGAGCAGTACTTC
cdr3_aa: CASTTSQGWEQYF

v_call: TRBV29-1
j_call: TRBJ2-1
d_call: TRBD1
clone_size: NA
cdr3_nt: TGCAGCGTGGACCGGGACAGCAATGAGCAGTTCTTC
cdr3_aa: CSVDRDSNEQFF

v_call: TRBV12-3/TRBV12-4
j_call: TRBJ2-2
d_call: NA
clone_size: few
cdr3_nt: TGTGCCAGCAGAAGATTCCTGAACACCGGGGAGCTGTTTTTT
cdr3_aa: CASRRFLNTGELFF

v_call: TRBV27
j_call: TRBJ2-7
d_call: TRBD2
clone_size: few
cdr3_nt: TGTGCCAGCGGGAGAGGTAGCGGGTTCAATATCTACGAGCAGTACTTC
cdr3_aa: CASGRGSGFNIYEQYF